This TCR beta chain was captured by sequencing in a study of blood T cell repertoires in COVID-19 (dated by TCRdb to 2018 to 2020). Notes on the research overall: Samples covering the acute and convalescent phases of COVID-19 were provided by collaborators in the United States, Italy and Spain. The prospective study material was composed of cDNA or gDNA derived from T cells, B-cell-depleted T cells, or PBMCs. Subjects who had been exposed to COVID-19, were actively infected with it, or had recovered from it provided the deeply sampled blood TCRbeta repertoires that made up the dataset. The repertoires were released in a freely available public database intended as a resource for research on the immune response to SARS-CoV-2. The samples were drawn from two sources: the first 160 participants of the ongoing ImmuneRACE study, and over 1,000 subjects contributed by 6 global collaborators. The sample metadata nearly always contained a de-identified subject ID, COVID-19 status, age in years and sex. HLA class I and class II types, where available, came from metadata supplied by the sample provider rather than from assay-based typing. Paper-wide results and their limitations: The quantity of clinical and demographic metadata differed by source and by participant and was supplied without curation.

There are 12 amino acids in the CDR3, from cysteine to phenylalanine inclusive. Of the read, only the CDR3 DNA is kept; its 36 bases are in frame from base 1. The junction shows trimming of 1 base on V and 13 bases on J, plus 13 bases between the germline ends. As concerns this clone: The antigen it binds to is not known. No much larger clone is present one base from it, and per-base qualities are unavailable.

One collaborating source in Seattle enrolled patients during active infection and followed them longitudinally through the course of disease. Collaborating institutions collected whole blood in K2EDTA tubes following their own protocols. Collaborator samples were shipped for TCRbeta analysis as frozen whole blood, isolated PBMCs, or DNA extracted from either sample type. The immunoSEQ Assay, a bias-controlled multiplex PCR, was used to amplify TCRbeta CDR3 regions from genomic DNA. Processing in the source paper ran as follows. Nucleated cell counts per sample were estimated from amplification of reference gene primers within the assay. To quantify the absolute abundance of each unique TCRbeta CDR3 rearrangement, sequence reads were collapsed and filtered. For each sample, productive Simpson clonality was calculated by taking the square root of Simpson's diversity index across productive rearrangements. This is the immuneACCESS table as TCRdb keeps it, with only in-frame sequences that have V and J called. A part of the clones is gone; compared with another copy, unresolved V genes explain less than half, and the rest is unexplained. For V, J and clone size, that table is used; D and trimming come from the DNA. This sample lists over 70,000 clones; more than 75% were detected once. Clones ranked in the top ten supply about a tenth of the sample.

The sequence derives from a man in his 60s with COVID-19, enrolled during active disease. Recombination joined TRBV12-3 or TRBV12-4 with TRBJ2-5; TRBD1 could be the D gene, as 5 bases match. Sequencing was carried out using peripheral blood. The encoded CDR3 is CASSLEEHRRYF. The DNA reads as follows: TGTGCCAGCAGTTTAGAGGAGCACAGGAGGTACTTC.